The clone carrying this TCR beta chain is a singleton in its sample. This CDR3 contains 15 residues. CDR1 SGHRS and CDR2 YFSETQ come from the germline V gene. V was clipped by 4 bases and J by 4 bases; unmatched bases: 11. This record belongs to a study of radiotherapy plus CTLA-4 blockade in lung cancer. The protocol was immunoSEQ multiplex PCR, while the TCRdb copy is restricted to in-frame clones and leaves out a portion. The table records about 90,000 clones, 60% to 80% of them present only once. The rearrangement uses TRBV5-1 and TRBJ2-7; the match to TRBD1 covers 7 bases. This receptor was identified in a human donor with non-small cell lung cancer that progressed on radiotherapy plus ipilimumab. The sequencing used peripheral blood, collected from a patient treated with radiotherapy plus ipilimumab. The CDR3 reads CASSLGTQGRYEQYF. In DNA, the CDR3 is TGCGCCAGCAGCCTGGGGACACAGGGGAGATACGAGCAGTACTTC.